The rows below give T cell receptor beta chains drawn from one sample of a study of CD8+ T cells in alopecia areata. The protocol was immunoSEQ multiplex PCR, while the TCRdb copy is restricted to in-frame clones and leaves out a portion. The sample includes about 190,000 clones, around 56% of them seen just once. The material was CD4+ T cells sorted from blood, obtained at week 4, from a patient treated with tofacitinib. The source is a human donor with alopecia areata. Both conserved end residues are part of each CDR3. D genes are given only for firm matches. Where a row states a size, it is once, few, many or the class of an expanded clone; other rows omit it.

J: TRBJ2-5
D: -
V: TRBV25-1
size: -
DNA: TGTGCCAGCACCAGGTCCGGAGAGACCCAGTACTTC
CDR3: CASTRSGETQYF

J: TRBJ1-5
D: TRBD1
V: TRBV28
size: few
DNA: TGTGCCAGCAGAGGACAGGGAGGTTTCCAGCCCCAGCATTTT
CDR3: CASRGQGGFQPQHF

J: TRBJ1-3
D: -
V: TRBV6-5
size: few
DNA: TGTGCCAGCAGTCCGGCCGGGGGAAACACCATATATTTT
CDR3: CASSPAGGNTIYF

J: TRBJ1-2
D: -
V: TRBV4-2
size: -
DNA: TGTGCCAGCAGCCAAGGGTCTACAGGGAGCTCCTATGGCTACACCTTC
CDR3: CASSQGSTGSSYGYTF

J: TRBJ2-4
D: -
V: TRBV20-1
size: few
DNA: TGCAGTGCAGAGCCGGGACCCAATCAGTACTTC
CDR3: CSAEPGPNQYF

J: TRBJ1-2
D: -
V: TRBV28
size: -
DNA: TGTGCCAGCAGTTTTGGCGGCCGATATGGCTACACCTTC
CDR3: CASSFGGRYGYTF

J: TRBJ2-7
D: TRBD1
V: TRBV30
size: many
DNA: TGTGCCTGGGACAGGGACTACGAGCAGTACTTC
CDR3: CAWDRDYEQYF

J: TRBJ2-1
D: TRBD2
V: TRBV27
size: -
DNA: TGTGCCAGCCACCGGGAGGAGGTTTACAATGAGCAGTTCTTC
CDR3: CASHREEVYNEQFF

J: TRBJ2-1
D: TRBD2
V: TRBV2
size: -
DNA: TGTGCCACCCAGCGGGAGAGCTACAATGAGCAGTTCTTC
CDR3: CATQRESYNEQFF

J: TRBJ2-2
D: TRBD1
V: TRBV5-1
size: -
DNA: TGCGCCAGCAGCTCCGGACAGGGCGGGGAGCTGTTTTTT
CDR3: CASSSGQGGELFF

J: TRBJ2-5
D: TRBD2
V: TRBV30
size: -
DNA: TGTGCCTGTCCGGGACTAGCGGGGGAGACCCAGTACTTC
CDR3: CACPGLAGETQYF

J: TRBJ2-3
D: TRBD2
V: TRBV4-1
size: -
DNA: TGCGCCAGCAGCCGGACTAGCGGGAGGGCCAGAGATACGCAGTATTTT
CDR3: CASSRTSGRARDTQYF

J: TRBJ2-4
D: -
V: TRBV28
size: -
DNA: TGTGCCAGCAGTTTTGGGAGGACCAAAAACATTCAGTACTTC
CDR3: CASSFGRTKNIQYF

J: TRBJ2-5
D: -
V: TRBV28
size: -
DNA: TGTGCCAGCAGCCAGGGGGACTTCCAAGAGACCCAGTACTTC
CDR3: CASSQGDFQETQYF

J: TRBJ2-1
D: -
V: TRBV11-2
size: few
DNA: TGTGCCAGCAGCTTACCCCCTAACGTCCTCTCCTACAATGAGCAGTTCTTC
CDR3: CASSLPPNVLSYNEQFF

J: TRBJ1-1
D: -
V: TRBV30
size: -
DNA: TGTGCCTGGAAACGGCAACTGAACACTGAAGCTTTCTTT
CDR3: CAWKRQLNTEAFF

J: TRBJ2-7
D: -
V: TRBV18
size: -
DNA: TGTGCCAGCTCACCGACCTCGAGCTCCTACGAGCAGTACTTC
CDR3: CASSPTSSSYEQYF

J: TRBJ2-5
D: TRBD2
V: TRBV29-1
size: few
DNA: TGCAGCGTTATGACTAGCGGGAGAGGGGAGACCCAGTACTTC
CDR3: CSVMTSGRGETQYF

J: TRBJ2-7
D: -
V: TRBV18
size: -
DNA: TGTGCCAGCTCGCCCCTACTAGCAGGAAAGTACGAGCAGTACTTC
CDR3: CASSPLLAGKYEQYF

J: TRBJ2-2
D: TRBD1
V: TRBV4-1
size: -
DNA: TGCGCCAGCAGCCAGACAGGGTTCGACACCGGGGAGCTGTTTTTT
CDR3: CASSQTGFDTGELFF

J: TRBJ1-4
D: TRBD1
V: TRBV7-2
size: -
DNA: TGTGCCAGCAGCTGGGACAGGGGGATTACTAATGAAAAACTGTTTTTT
CDR3: CASSWDRGITNEKLFF

J: TRBJ2-7
D: TRBD1
V: TRBV29-1
size: many
DNA: TGCAGCGTTGCTGTGGTTAGAGGACAGGCCTACGAGCAGTACTTC
CDR3: CSVAVVRGQAYEQYF

J: TRBJ2-7
D: TRBD1
V: TRBV29-1
size: -
DNA: TGCAGCGTCGACGGTCTGGGGACAGGAAGCTCCTACGAGCAGTACTTC
CDR3: CSVDGLGTGSSYEQYF

J: TRBJ2-6
D: -
V: TRBV29-1
size: few
DNA: TGCAGCGTTGAGTTAGGGGGCTCTGGGGCCAACGTCCTGACTTTC
CDR3: CSVELGGSGANVLTF

J: TRBJ1-2
D: TRBD1
V: TRBV30
size: -
DNA: TGTGCCTGGAGGGTCCGCCCGGGACAGGGGGCGCGTGGCTACACCTTC
CDR3: CAWRVRPGQGARGYTF

J: TRBJ1-1
D: TRBD1
V: TRBV10-3
size: few
DNA: TGTGCCATCAGTACAGGGGCCGACACTGAAGCTTTCTTT
CDR3: CAISTGADTEAFF

J: TRBJ2-1
D: TRBD2
V: TRBV11-3
size: -
DNA: TGTGCCAGCAGCCATGGGGGGGTAGCCAATGAGCAGTTCTTC
CDR3: CASSHGGVANEQFF

J: TRBJ2-6
D: -
V: TRBV5-1
size: -
DNA: TGCGCCAGCAGCTTGGAATCTGGGGCCAACGTCCTGACTTTC
CDR3: CASSLESGANVLTF

J: TRBJ1-2
D: -
V: TRBV7-2
size: -
DNA: TGTGCCAGCAGCTTAGTAACCGGACAACACTATGGCTACACCTTC
CDR3: CASSLVTGQHYGYTF

J: TRBJ1-1
D: -
V: TRBV5-6
size: -
DNA: TGTGCCAGCAGCTGGGGCAGGGGAAATGAAGCTTTCTTT
CDR3: CASSWGRGNEAFF

J: TRBJ2-3
D: -
V: TRBV30
size: few
DNA: TGTGCCTGCCAAGGCGACTCCCAAGATACGCAGTATTTT
CDR3: CACQGDSQDTQYF

J: TRBJ2-7
D: -
V: TRBV20-1
size: few
DNA: TGCAGCACACAGAGCTCCTACGAGCAGTACTTC
CDR3: CSTQSSYEQYF

J: TRBJ2-5
D: TRBD2
V: TRBV11-2
size: -
DNA: TGTGCCAGCAGTTCTAGCGGGAGGGGCGAGACCCAGTACTTC
CDR3: CASSSSGRGETQYF

J: TRBJ2-1
D: TRBD1
V: TRBV5-1
size: few
DNA: TGCGCCAGCAGCTTTACTACAGGGGGCTTCAACAATGAGCAGTTCTTC
CDR3: CASSFTTGGFNNEQFF

J: TRBJ2-1
D: TRBD1
V: TRBV10-3
size: few
DNA: TGTGCCATCAGCCAGGGGGCCCGGGGGCAGTTCTTC
CDR3: CAISQGARGQFF

J: TRBJ2-5
D: -
V: TRBV18
size: -
DNA: TGTGCCAGCTCACAGGAAAGGACAGATCAAGAGACCCAGTACTTC
CDR3: CASSQERTDQETQYF

J: TRBJ1-1
D: -
V: TRBV6-6
size: -
DNA: TGTGCCAGCAGTAAATCGGAAGCTTTCTTT
CDR3: CASSKSEAFF

J: TRBJ2-5
D: -
V: TRBV28
size: -
DNA: TGTGCCAGCAGATCCCCTTTGGGCGGCGTGGAGACCCAGTACTTC
CDR3: CASRSPLGGVETQYF

J: TRBJ2-6
D: -
V: TRBV5-1
size: -
DNA: TGCGCCAGCAGCACTGTATCTGGGGCCAACGTCCTGACTTTC
CDR3: CASSTVSGANVLTF

J: TRBJ2-2
D: -
V: TRBV5-1
size: few
DNA: TGCGCCAGCAGCTTGCGGACGGGTCGGGAGCTGTTTTTT
CDR3: CASSLRTGRELFF

J: TRBJ2-1
D: -
V: TRBV30
size: -
DNA: TGTGCCTGGAGTGTAAGCTCGCTTAACAATGAGCAGTTCTTC
CDR3: CAWSVSSLNNEQFF

J: TRBJ2-1
D: TRBD2
V: TRBV23-1
size: -
DNA: TGCGCCAGCAGTCAATCCGGCCCCCTCGGGACTAGCGCATTAGGCGAGCAGTTCTTC
CDR3: CASSQSGPLGTSALGEQFF

J: TRBJ2-7
D: -
V: TRBV7-9
size: -
DNA: TGTGCCAGCAGCTTAGTTGGGACCAGAGGCAAGTACGAGCAGTACTTC
CDR3: CASSLVGTRGKYEQYF

J: TRBJ1-1
D: -
V: TRBV27
size: few
DNA: TGTGCCAGCAGTTTTGTAATCGGGGGGGGGAACACTGAAGCTTTCTTT
CDR3: CASSFVIGGGNTEAFF

J: TRBJ2-1
D: TRBD1
V: TRBV29-1
size: -
DNA: TGCAGCCCTGTTCCGGGACAGGTCTTCGGTGAGCAGTTCTTC
CDR3: CSPVPGQVFGEQFF

J: TRBJ2-3
D: -
V: TRBV29-1
size: -
DNA: TGCAGCGTTGTTCTAGGCCTCACAGATACGCAGTATTTT
CDR3: CSVVLGLTDTQYF

J: TRBJ2-5
D: -
V: TRBV29-1
size: -
DNA: TGCAGCGTTGGGCAGGGTGCAGGAGAGACCCAGTACTTC
CDR3: CSVGQGAGETQYF

J: TRBJ2-2
D: -
V: TRBV5-1
size: -
DNA: TGCGCCAGCAGCTTGGATGGAATCCCCGGGGAGCTGTTTTTT
CDR3: CASSLDGIPGELFF

J: TRBJ1-1
D: -
V: TRBV29-1
size: -
DNA: TGCATCACTAGCGTGAACACTGAAGCTTTCTTT
CDR3: CITSVNTEAFF

J: TRBJ1-2
D: TRBD1
V: TRBV4-3
size: -
DNA: TGCGCCAGCAGCCAAGATCAAAACAGGGGGGAGTATGGCTACACCTTC
CDR3: CASSQDQNRGEYGYTF

J: TRBJ1-4
D: TRBD1
V: TRBV7-9
size: few
DNA: TGTGCCAGCAGCTCCCCCAGGACAGGGAATGAAAAACTGTTTTTT
CDR3: CASSSPRTGNEKLFF

J: TRBJ2-5
D: -
V: TRBV2
size: few
DNA: TGTGCCAGCAGTGTAGGCTTCAAAGAGACCCAGTACTTC
CDR3: CASSVGFKETQYF

J: TRBJ2-5
D: -
V: TRBV15
size: -
DNA: TGTGCCACCAGCAGAGTGGCAGAACAAGAGACCCAGTACTTC
CDR3: CATSRVAEQETQYF

J: TRBJ2-7
D: -
V: TRBV25-1
size: -
DNA: TGTGCCAGCAGTCTCCCCGGGCTAGCACACGAGCAGTACTTC
CDR3: CASSLPGLAHEQYF

J: TRBJ2-1
D: TRBD1
V: TRBV7-2
size: -
DNA: TGTGCCAGCAGCCCGGGACAGACGTCAACCCATGAGCTCTTC
CDR3: CASSPGQTSTHELF

J: TRBJ2-7
D: TRBD2
V: TRBV29-1
size: -
DNA: TGCAGCAGAGGGCGGGAGGGCCGCTACGAGCAGTACTTC
CDR3: CSRGREGRYEQYF

J: TRBJ2-7
D: -
V: TRBV29-1
size: -
DNA: TGCAGCGTTCGAAGTTCCTACGAGCAGTACTTC
CDR3: CSVRSSYEQYF

J: TRBJ2-2
D: -
V: TRBV9
size: few
DNA: TGTGCCAGCAGCTCCCGGCCCAATTCCGGGGAGCTGTTTTTT
CDR3: CASSSRPNSGELFF

J: TRBJ1-4
D: -
V: TRBV6-5
size: -
DNA: TGTGCCAGCAGTACGGGACGGATGAGGGAAAAACTGTTTTTT
CDR3: CASSTGRMREKLFF

J: TRBJ2-7
D: -
V: TRBV7-8
size: few
DNA: TGTGCCAGCAGCTCCTTGGGGGGAATCGACGAGCAGTACTTC
CDR3: CASSSLGGIDEQYF